Listed below are T cell receptor beta chains from one sample, sequenced in a study of blood T cell repertoires in COVID-19. Profiled with immunoSEQ multiplex PCR; TCRdb holds only in-frame clones, not every one. The sample contains 6,000 to 9,500 clones, less than 85% of which appear only once. The sequenced sample consisted of peripheral blood. These receptors were obtained from a human donor in a cohort sampled during active COVID-19. The CDR3 runs from the conserved cysteine through the conserved F or W. The D gene is left open where the match is weak. Clone sizes are given selectively: once, few, many, or a class where the clone is expanded.

cdr3_aa,cdr3_nt,d_call,j_call,v_call,cdr3_length,clone_size
CASSFEGYEQYF,TGTGCCAGCAGTTTTGAGGGCTACGAGCAGTACTTC,.,TRBJ2-7,TRBV28,12,.
CASSLTRVAEAFF,TGTGCCAGCAGCTTGACGAGGGTGGCTGAAGCTTTCTTT,.,TRBJ1-1,TRBV7-2,13,once
CASSTRRGNTEAFF,TGTGCCAGCAGTACCCGAAGGGGGAACACTGAAGCTTTCTTT,.,TRBJ1-1,TRBV2,14,once
CASSHRSFREGTEAFF,TGTGCCAGCAGCCACAGAAGTTTCCGGGAAGGGACTGAAGCTTTCTTT,.,TRBJ1-1,TRBV27,16,.
CASSEKAGSFYEQYF,TGTGCCAGCAGTGAAAAAGCGGGCTCCTTCTACGAGCAGTACTTC,.,TRBJ2-7,TRBV6-1,15,.
CAPLLHQASGRDPYF,TGTGCCCCCCTACTGCATCAGGCTAGCGGGAGGGACCCGTATTTT,TRBD2,TRBJ2-3,TRBV19,15,.
CATSRGVGYEQYF,TGTGCCACCAGCAGAGGCGTCGGCTACGAGCAGTACTTC,.,TRBJ2-7,TRBV15,13,.
CAISEVGQSYEQYF,TGTGCCATCAGTGAAGTGGGACAGTCCTACGAGCAGTACTTC,TRBD1,TRBJ2-7,TRBV10-3,14,.
CASSVRGGEQYF,TGTGCCAGCAGCGTAAGGGGGGGCGAGCAGTACTTC,.,TRBJ2-7,TRBV11-3,12,.
CASSIRQGRSGANVLTF,TGTGCCAGTAGTATTAGGCAGGGTCGTTCTGGGGCCAACGTCCTGACTTTC,.,TRBJ2-6,TRBV19,17,.
CASSIEPGGNEQFF,TGTGCCAGCAGCATAGAGCCAGGGGGGAATGAGCAGTTCTTC,.,TRBJ2-1,TRBV7-3,14,once
CASMRQVLSYEQYF,TGTGCCAGCATGAGACAGGTACTCTCCTACGAGCAGTACTTC,.,TRBJ2-7,TRBV6-5,14,.
CARSLVSGVGNQPQHF,TGTGCCAGAAGCTTGGTATCAGGGGTGGGCAATCAGCCCCAGCATTTT,.,TRBJ1-5,TRBV5-3,16,.
CASSYSWGGGNQPQHF,TGTGCCAGCAGTTACTCCTGGGGCGGGGGCAATCAGCCCCAGCATTTT,.,TRBJ1-5,TRBV6-2/TRBV6-3,16,once
CASSLTQGGKTQYF,TGTGCCAGCAGTTTAACTCAGGGTGGGAAGACCCAGTACTTC,.,TRBJ2-5,TRBV27,14,.
CASSPGGTEAFF,TGTGCCAGCAGTCCGGGAGGGACTGAAGCTTTCTTT,.,TRBJ1-1,TRBV25-1,12,few
CASSYVGGDEQFF,TGTGCCAGCAGTTACGTAGGGGGGGATGAGCAGTTCTTC,.,TRBJ2-1,TRBV6-2/TRBV6-3,13,medium-sized
CASRWASDYAQYSYEQYF,TGTGCCAGCAGGTGGGCGTCTGACTATGCTCAATACTCCTACGAGCAGTACTTC,.,TRBJ2-7,TRBV21-1,18,.
CASSPDRGIGTEAFF,TGTGCCAGCAGTCCGGACAGGGGTATCGGCACTGAAGCTTTCTTT,TRBD1,TRBJ1-1,TRBV6-5,15,.
CATSRIQAGEGEKLFF,TGTGCCACCAGCAGAATACAGGCCGGGGAGGGTGAAAAACTGTTTTTT,.,TRBJ1-4,TRBV15,16,.
CASSSLPSDSRVPYEQYF,TGTGCCAGCAGCTCCCTCCCTTCCGACAGCCGGGTGCCTTACGAGCAGTACTTC,.,TRBJ2-7,TRBV28,18,medium-sized
CASSLRRSTEAFF,TGTGCCAGCAGCTTGCGGAGGAGTACTGAAGCTTTCTTT,.,TRBJ1-1,TRBV5-6,13,.
CASSEVLEGVSGNTIYF,TGTGCCAGCAGTGAAGTCCTGGAAGGAGTCTCTGGAAACACCATATATTTT,.,TRBJ1-3,TRBV25-1,17,.
CASSSTSAIPTYNEQFF,TGTGCCAGCAGTTCGACTAGCGCGATCCCAACATACAATGAGCAGTTCTTC,TRBD2,TRBJ2-1,TRBV27,17,.
CASRPQGNYGYTF,TGTGCCAGCAGGCCCCAGGGGAACTATGGCTACACCTTC,.,TRBJ1-2,TRBV7-9,13,.
CASSQAGAYEQYF,TGTGCCAGCAGCCAGGCCGGGGCCTACGAGCAGTACTTC,.,TRBJ2-7,TRBV4-2,13,few
CASSPTEAWKHGYTF,TGTGCCAGCTCACCGACGGAGGCGTGGAAGCATGGCTACACCTTC,.,TRBJ1-2,TRBV18,15,.
CASRPGTGVIDEQFF,TGTGCCAGCAGGCCCGGGACAGGGGTGATCGATGAGCAGTTCTTC,TRBD1,TRBJ2-1,TRBV28,15,few
CASSEDRGLGTDTQYF,TGTGCCAGCAGTGAGGACAGGGGGTTAGGCACAGATACGCAGTATTTT,TRBD1,TRBJ2-3,TRBV6-2/TRBV6-3,16,once
CASSLGPEKTQYF,TGTGCCAGCAGCTTGGGGCCCGAAAAGACCCAGTACTTC,.,TRBJ2-5,TRBV5-6,13,.
CASSPGATGGWEQFF,TGTGCCAGCAGCCCAGGGGCGACAGGGGGGTGGGAGCAGTTCTTC,TRBD1,TRBJ2-1,TRBV9,15,.
CASSVAGTATNEKLFF,TGTGCCAGCAGCGTAGCTGGGACAGCAACTAATGAAAAACTGTTTTTT,TRBD1,TRBJ1-4,TRBV9,16,.
CASSRGLDNQPQHF,TGTGCCAGCAGCAGGGGACTGGATAATCAGCCCCAGCATTTT,.,TRBJ1-5,TRBV5-6,14,.
CASSFLAGEGVGTQYF,TGTGCCAGCAGTTTTCTAGCGGGAGAGGGTGTGGGTACGCAGTATTTT,TRBD2,TRBJ2-3,TRBV6-5,16,.
CASSPREQVGELFF,TGTGCCAGCAGTCCTCGGGAGCAGGTCGGGGAGCTGTTTTTT,.,TRBJ2-2,TRBV6-5,14,.
CASSVEQAGETQYF,TGTGCCAGCAGCGTAGAACAGGCGGGGGAGACCCAGTACTTC,.,TRBJ2-5,TRBV9,14,.
CASSEGDRDTEAFF,TGTGCCAGCAGTGAAGGCGACAGAGACACTGAAGCTTTCTTT,.,TRBJ1-1,TRBV6-1,14,.
CAWGLISYEQYF,TGTGCCTGGGGCCTAATCTCCTACGAGCAGTACTTC,.,TRBJ2-7,TRBV30,12,.
CASSFPTRTGMNTEAFF,TGTGCCAGCAGTTTCCCGACACGGACAGGGATGAACACTGAAGCTTTCTTT,TRBD1,TRBJ1-1,TRBV6-2/TRBV6-3,17,.
CASGFFGAGEQFF,TGTGCTAGTGGTTTTTTCGGAGCGGGGGAGCAGTTCTTC,TRBD2,TRBJ2-1,TRBV12-5,13,.
CASSLGLVPGNTIYF,TGTGCCAGCAGTTTAGGCCTCGTTCCTGGAAACACCATATATTTT,.,TRBJ1-3,TRBV27,15,.
CASSYLLGSAETQYF,TGTGCCAGCAGTTACCTTCTCGGGAGTGCGGAGACCCAGTACTTC,.,TRBJ2-5,TRBV6-5,15,.
CSVEPQGDRNTEAFF,TGCAGCGTTGAACCGCAGGGGGACAGGAACACTGAAGCTTTCTTT,TRBD1,TRBJ1-1,TRBV29-1,15,.